This TCR beta chain was sequenced for a study of identical twins. Trimming shortened V by 0 bases and J by 12 bases, and 12 bases separated the two germline ends. CDR3 length: 12 amino acids. CDR1 is LGHDT, CDR2 YNNKEL, per germline (reference sequence). This clonotype was detected a few times. A single record per CDR3 protein comes from TCRdb applying MiXCR to the 5' RACE reads. The sample lists roughly 1.6 million distinct CDR3 sequences, 32% occurring once. The rearrangement joins TRBV3-1 to TRBJ2-7; a weak D match, TRBD2 (5 bases). Sequenced: cord blood. This TCR came from a newborn girl in good health. The chain's CDR3 is CASSQDSSASYF. In DNA, the CDR3 is TGTGCCAGCAGCCAAGATAGTAGCGCCTCGTACTTC.